The 22 T cell receptor beta chains below were found in one sample sequenced in a study of blood T cell repertoires in COVID-19. TCRdb's table, derived via immunoSEQ multiplex PCR, lists solely in-frame clones and lacks some. The profile covers roughly 160,000 clones, with approximately 81% appearing a single time and 10% taken by the ten largest. Sequenced material: peripheral blood. The receptors were sampled from an elderly woman with active or convalescent COVID-19.

The sample holds a few counts of this clone. The chain links TRBV5-4 to TRBJ2-1; D is unresolved. In germline, CDR1 is SGHNT, CDR2 YYREEE (reference sequence). The CDR3 totals 14 residues. V was shortened by 0 bases and J by 4 bases, with 8 bases between the two germline ends. This CDR3 is CASSLDSEYNEQFF. CDR3 coding DNA: TGTGCCAGCAGCTTGGACAGTGAATACAATGAGCAGTTCTTC. The whole variable domain, filled in from reference TRBV5-4 and TRBJ2-1, reads ETGVTQSPTHLIKTRGQQVTLRCSSQSGHNTVSWYQQALGQGPQFIFQYYREEENGRGNFPPRFSGLQFPNYSSELNVNALELDDSALYLCASSLDSEYNEQFFGPGTRLTVL.

J is TRBJ1-1 and V is TRBV7-9, with D tentatively TRBD1 (6 bases). The length of the CDR3 is 14 residues. In germline, CDR1 is SEHNR, CDR2 FQNEAQ (reference sequence). Trimming shortened V by 3 bases and J by 6 bases, and 14 bases separated the two germline ends. The CDR3 protein is CASSFQQGLAEAFF. In nucleotides, the CDR3 is TGTGCCAGCAGCTTTCAACAGGGATTAGCTGAAGCTTTCTTT.

The V gene is TRBV6-5, the J gene TRBJ2-3, with 8 positions matching TRBD2. There are 16 residues in the CDR3. V gave up 4 bases and J gave up 4 bases; unmatched junction bases: 10. Germline CDR1 and CDR2: MNHEY and SVGAGI. The CDR3 protein is CASSFSVAGMADTQYF. The CDR3 DNA is TGTGCCAGCAGTTTCTCGGTAGCGGGAATGGCAGATACGCAGTATTTT.

The gene calls are TRBV6-5 and TRBJ1-1; D ambiguous. CDR1 and CDR2 from the germline V gene are MNHEY and SVGAGI. The CDR3 consists of 15 residues. V was cut by 7 bases and J by 3 bases, with 18 bases left in between. The CDR3 coding sequence is TGTGCCAGCACCCTAAGGGTTGGGAGGGACACTGAAGCTTTCTTT. Protein sequence: CASTLRVGRDTEAFF.

The genes are TRBV19 and TRBJ1-5; 11 positions agree with TRBD1. Germline values: CDR1 LNHDA, CDR2 SQIVND (reference sequence). Germline trimming cut 9 bases from V and 3 bases from J; bases unmatched to any gene: 4. The CDR3 totals 14 residues. The CDR3 region has the DNA TGTGCCAGCTGGGACAGGGGGGACAATCAGCCCCAGCATTTT. It codes for CASWDRGDNQPQHF.

The chain carries TRBV5-1 and TRBJ2-5; no reliable D call. Trimming stripped 0 bases from V and 0 bases from J, with 3 bases between. This CDR3 has 13 amino acids. From germline, CDR1 is SGHRS and CDR2 YFSETQ. DNA of the CDR3: TGCGCCAGCAGCTTGGTCTACCAAGAGACCCAGTACTTC. This gives the protein CASSLVYQETQYF.

This clone was seen only once. The V call is TRBV11-2, the J call TRBJ1-1; D ambiguous. Trimming removed 1 base at V and 6 bases at J, with 9 bases between. Germline CDR1 reads SGHAT; CDR2 reads FQNNGV. The CDR3 runs 13 residues. The chain's CDR3 is CASSLGALPEAFF. CDR3 in DNA: TGTGCCAGCAGCTTAGGGGCGCTCCCTGAAGCTTTCTTT.

J is TRBJ1-3 and V is TRBV2; D is undetermined. The CDR3 loop spans 15 amino acids. V was cut by 5 bases and J by 3 bases, with 14 bases left in between. The germline V gene encodes CDR1 SNHLY and CDR2 FYNNEI. Here the CDR3 reads CASSRIPDNGNTIYF. CDR3 DNA sequence: TGTGCCAGCAGTCGAATCCCAGATAATGGAAACACCATATATTTT. Variable domain in full (rest from reference TRBV2 and TRBJ1-3): EPEVTQTPSHQVTQMGQEVILRCVPISNHLYFYWYRQILGQKVEFLVSFYNNEISEKSEIFDDQFSVERPDGSNFTLKIRSTKLEDSAMYFCASSRIPDNGNTIYFGEGSWLTVV.

CDR3 nucleotides: TGCGCCAGCAGCTCCTACCCCGGGACAATGAACACTGAAGCTTTCTTT. Its protein product is CASSSYPGTMNTEAFF. The chain has TRBV5-1 and TRBJ1-1, with D maybe TRBD1 (6 bases). V gave up 3 bases and J gave up 0 bases, with 15 bases separating them. The CDR3 has 16 amino acids. Germline CDR1 SGHRS, CDR2 YFSETQ.

The V and J genes are TRBV19 and TRBJ1-2; possibly TRBD1 for D (6 bases). Germline V gives CDR1 LNHDA, CDR2 SQIVND (reference sequence). Deletions cut 3 bases from V and 6 bases from J, with 23 bases between. The length of the CDR3 is 17 residues. The CDR3 DNA reads TGTGCCAGTAGTATGGCTAACCAGGGGCGCAGGGTCCATGGCTACACCTTC. Its protein product is CASSMANQGRRVHGYTF.

V and J are TRBV7-6 and TRBJ2-1, with TRBD2 identical over 9 bases. J gave up 8 bases and V 7 bases, and 24 bases lay outside the gene matches. CDR3 size: 19 residues. Germline V gene lookup returns CDR1 SGHVS and CDR2 FNYEAQ. This chain's CDR3 is CASNGQWPLTSGGVDEQFF. The DNA for the CDR3 is TGTGCCAGCAACGGACAATGGCCCCTGACTAGCGGAGGGGTCGATGAGCAGTTCTTC.

Written as DNA, the CDR3 is TGTGCCACCAGTGACCGGGACAGGGGAAGCCACGAGCAGTACTTC. Protein product: CATSDRDRGSHEQYF. The chain recombines TRBV15 with TRBJ2-7; TRBD1 matches 10 bases. J was trimmed by 5 bases and V by 6 bases; bases with no gene match: 10. The CDR3 is made up of 15 amino acids. Germline V gene lookup returns CDR1 LNHNV and CDR2 YYDKDF (reference sequence).

The V call is TRBV11-2, the J call TRBJ2-2; D is perhaps TRBD2 (6 bases). This CDR3 is built from 16 residues. V gave up 3 bases and J gave up 0 bases, with 11 bases separating them. Germline-derived CDR1 and CDR2 are SGHAT and FQNNGV. The CDR3 spells CASSFPREPNTGELFF. The CDR3 nucleotides are TGTGCCAGCAGCTTCCCGCGGGAACCGAACACCGGGGAGCTGTTTTTT. Full variable domain (remainder filled in from reference TRBV11-2 and TRBJ2-2): EAGVAQSPRYKIIEKRQSVAFWCNPISGHATLYWYQQILGQGPKLLIQFQNNGVVDDSQLPKDRFSAERLKGVDSTLKIQPAKLEDSAVYLCASSFPREPNTGELFFGEGSRLTVL.

This clone has just one count. J is TRBJ1-2 and V is TRBV6-5; 8 positions agree with TRBD1. With 8 bases clipped from V and 7 bases from J, the junction kept 15 bases outside the gene matches. CDR1 MNHEY and CDR2 SVGAGI come from the germline V gene. The CDR3 runs 15 residues. The CDR3 DNA reads TGTGCCAGCTCTCGCAGCCCGGGGCAGGGGGCTGGCTACACCTTC. The encoded protein is CASSRSPGQGAGYTF.

The chain combines TRBV7-8 with TRBJ2-7, with TRBD1 matching 8 bases. Germline V gives CDR1 SGHVS, CDR2 FQNEAQ. V lost 4 bases, J lost 7 bases, and 9 bases stayed unmatched. The CDR3 has 14 residues. The CDR3 region is CASSSGQGGREQYF. In nucleotides, the CDR3 is TGTGCCAGCAGCTCCGGACAGGGAGGAAGGGAGCAGTACTTC.

The chain is built from TRBV4-1 and TRBJ2-3, with 7 bases aligning to TRBD2. The CDR3 runs 14 residues. The germline gives CDR1 MGHRA, CDR2 YSYEKL. The J segment lost 5 bases and the V segment lost 4 bases, leaving 6 bases of the junction unmatched. CDR3 loop: CASSPPEREDTQYF. CDR3 bases: TGCGCCAGCAGCCCCCCTGAGCGGGAAGATACGCAGTATTTT.

The V gene is TRBV14, the J gene TRBJ2-6, with TRBD1 matching over 7 bases. This CDR3 contains 14 residues. Germline V gene lookup returns CDR1 SGHDN and CDR2 FVKESK. Germline trimming cut 6 bases from V and 1 base from J; bases unmatched to any gene: 0. The CDR3 DNA follows: TGTGCCAGCAGGACAGGGTCTGGGGCCAACGTCCTGACTTTC. It translates to CASRTGSGANVLTF.

The chain has TRBV25-1 and TRBJ2-7, with TRBD1 as a possible D gene (6 bases). Germline CDR1 is MGHDK and CDR2 is SYGVNS. V shed 6 bases and J shed 3 bases, with 12 bases lying between them. The CDR3 covers 13 residues. The CDR3 DNA follows: TGTGCCAGCAGCAGACAGGAACTCTACGAGCAGTACTTC. Its translation is CASSRQELYEQYF.

This chain uses TRBV9 with TRBJ2-1, with 7 bases that match TRBD2. CDR1 is SGDLS, CDR2 YYNGEE, per germline. The CDR3 is 16 amino acids. V was clipped by 0 bases and J by 6 bases; unmatched bases: 9. CDR3 amino acids: CASSVVGGSLSNEQFF. The DNA of the CDR3 is TGTGCCAGCAGCGTAGTAGGCGGGAGTTTGTCCAATGAGCAGTTCTTC.

This chain uses TRBV10-3 with TRBJ2-1, with D possibly being TRBD2 (6 bases). CDR1 and CDR2 (germline): ENHRY, SYGVKD. V dropped 8 bases and J dropped 3 bases, with 11 bases sitting between them. The CDR3 covers 13 residues. In DNA, the CDR3 is TGTGCCATCTCGGGCGGGAACTACAATGAGCAGTTCTTC. Its translation: CAISGGNYNEQFF.

The DNA for the CDR3 is TGCGCCAGCAACAAAATAACAGGTCAAGAGACCCAGTACTTC. This encodes CASNKITGQETQYF. The chain employs TRBV5-1 and TRBJ2-5, with D perhaps TRBD1 (5 bases). V was cut by 6 bases and J by 2 bases, with 14 bases left in between. The CDR3 runs 14 residues. Germline CDR1 SGHRS, CDR2 YFSETQ. Supplemented by reference TRBV5-1 and TRBJ2-5, the full variable domain reads KAGVTQTPRYLIKTRGQQVTLSCSPISGHRSVSWYQQTPGQGLQFLFEYFSETQRNKGNFPGRFSGRQFSNSRSEMNVSTLELGDSALYLCASNKITGQETQYFGPGTRLLVL.

V is TRBV19 and J is TRBJ2-2; 7 nucleotides align to TRBD2. The germline gives CDR1 LNHDA, CDR2 SQIVND (reference sequence). Trimming removed 2 bases from V and 7 bases from J; junction bases left unmatched: 13. The CDR3 is made up of 17 amino acids. The CDR3 region has the DNA TGTGCCAGTAGTATACGAGCGGGACCTGCGATGGGCGGGGAGCTGTTTTTT. It translates to CASSIRAGPAMGGELFF. The complete variable domain, with remaining parts taken from reference TRBV19 and TRBJ2-2, reads DGGITQSPKYLFRKEGQNVTLSCEQNLNHDAMYWYRQDPGQGLRLIYYSQIVNDFQKGDIAEGYSVSREKKESFPLTVTSAQKNPTAFYLCASSIRAGPAMGGELFFGEGSRLTVL.